These 27 T cell receptor beta chains were sequenced from one sample in a study of blood T cell repertoires in COVID-19. Clones were read by immunoSEQ multiplex PCR, and TCRdb kept only the in-frame ones, dropping some. The sample lists roughly 140,000 clones; 65% to 90% were seen once. Sample: peripheral blood. The origin of the receptors is a woman in her fifties or sixties with acute or convalescent COVID-19.

The chain recombines TRBV28 with TRBJ2-1; 9 bases match TRBD1. The CDR3 runs 17 residues. CDR1 and CDR2 from the germline V gene are MDHEN and SYDVKM. Trimming removed 6 bases from V and 5 bases from J; junction bases left unmatched: 14. CDR3 nucleotide sequence: TGTGCCAGCAGCTCAAGCCCGGGACAGGGATATAACAATGAGCAGTTCTTC. Translated: CASSSSPGQGYNNEQFF.

The rearrangement joins TRBV9 to TRBJ2-1; no definite D call. Germline V lookup: CDR1 SGDLS, CDR2 YYNGEE. The CDR3 length is 15 residues. V was trimmed by 0 bases and J by 1 base, leaving 8 bases between them. CDR3 protein: CASSVVQTSYNEQFF. In nucleotides, the CDR3 is TGTGCCAGCAGCGTAGTGCAGACTTCCTACAATGAGCAGTTCTTC.

The rearrangement uses TRBV28 and TRBJ1-2, with TRBD1 matching over 8 bases. Germline trimming cut 6 bases from V and 9 bases from J; bases unmatched to any gene: 9. CDR3 length equals 13 residues. Germline CDR1 and CDR2: MDHEN and SYDVKM. DNA of the CDR3: TGTGCCAGCAGACCCGGACAGGGTGGGAGCTACACCTTC. Translation gives CASRPGQGGSYTF.

This clone turned up a few times. The chain carries TRBV7-3 and TRBJ1-2; 9 positions match TRBD1. CDR3 length equals 17 residues. Germline V gene lookup returns CDR1 SGHTA and CDR2 FQGTGA. V dropped 2 bases and J dropped 5; count of bases not matched to a gene: 12. Written as DNA, the CDR3 is TGTGCCAGCAGCTTAGGACCCCTAACAGGGGGCGAGTATGGCTACACCTTC. This sequence encodes CASSLGPLTGGEYGYTF.

This clone turned up a few times. This chain uses TRBV30 with TRBJ1-3, with 9 bases identical to TRBD1. The CDR3 has 16 amino acids. Per the germline V gene, CDR1 is GTSNPN and CDR2 is SVGIG (reference sequence). The ends lost 4 bases at V and 4 bases at J; junction bases unmatched: 11. The CDR3 nucleotides read TGTGCCTGGAACACCGACAGGGGGGCCGGGGGAAACACCATATATTTT. Encoded protein: CAWNTDRGAGGNTIYF.

The CDR3: CASTWTSGFTGELFF. CDR3 nucleotides: TGTGCCAGCACCTGGACTAGCGGTTTCACCGGGGAGCTGTTTTTT. V is TRBV5-4 and J is TRBJ2-2; 10 bases align to TRBD2. Germline V gives CDR1 SGHNT, CDR2 YYREEE (reference sequence). The CDR3 covers 15 residues. V shed 6 bases, J shed 4 bases, and the junction held 6 bases outside the gene matches.

A single count supports this clone. The V gene is TRBV7-2, the J gene TRBJ2-3; D is perhaps TRBD2 (5 bases). This CDR3 is 13 amino acids long. Germline V gene sequence: CDR1 SGHTA, CDR2 FQGNSA. Between the trimmed V and J ends, which lost 5 bases and 10 bases, there was a span of 16 bases. CDR3 sequence (DNA): TGTGCCAGCAGCAATAACAAGGGCGGGTCGCAGTATTTT. This sequence encodes CASSNNKGGSQYF.

J is TRBJ2-6 and V is TRBV6-2 or TRBV6-3; 9 positions match TRBD1. The germline gives CDR1 MNHEY, CDR2 SVGEGT. Trimming took 1 base from V and 1 from J; bases not matched to a gene: 8. The CDR3 consists of 19 residues. The CDR3 is CASSYYSGTGNSGANVLTF. CDR3 bases: TGTGCCAGCAGTTACTACTCCGGGACAGGGAATTCTGGGGCCAACGTCCTGACTTTC.

The V gene is TRBV4-2, the J gene TRBJ2-2, with D possibly TRBD1 on 6 matching bases. CDR3 length equals 14 residues. Germline V gives CDR1 LGHNA, CDR2 YNFKEQ. V was shortened by 4 bases and J by 2 bases, with 8 bases between the two germline ends. In DNA form, the CDR3 reads TGTGCCAGCAGCCGGACAGTAAACACCGGGGAGCTGTTTTTT. Protein: CASSRTVNTGELFF.

This chain uses TRBV2 with TRBJ1-6; maybe TRBD1 (6 bases). This CDR3 contains 17 residues. The V and J ends lost 4 bases and 0 bases respectively, with 13 bases between them. Looked up from germline, CDR1 is SNHLY and CDR2 is FYNNEI. The CDR3 bases are TGTGCCAGCAGTGTCTTAGCAGGGGACTCCTATAATTCACCCCTCCACTTT. It codes for CASSVLAGDSYNSPLHF.

The rearrangement links TRBV10-3 to TRBJ1-3; possibly TRBD1 for D (6 bases). The CDR3 extends over 13 amino acids. Germline V lookup: CDR1 ENHRY, CDR2 SYGVKD. V lost 6 bases and J lost 7, with 13 bases in between. The CDR3 sequence is CAIRNSDRNTIYF. Here the CDR3 DNA reads TGTGCCATCAGAAACTCCGACAGGAACACCATATATTTT.

V is TRBV29-1 and J is TRBJ2-7; D may be TRBD2 (5 bases). The CDR3 extends over 14 amino acids. Trimming shortened V by 2 bases and J by 1 base, and 12 bases separated the two germline ends. Germline V gives CDR1 SQVTM, CDR2 ANQGSEA. This CDR3 reads CSVESSVPSYEQYF. The DNA of the CDR3 is TGCAGCGTTGAAAGTAGCGTCCCATCCTACGAGCAGTACTTC.

The V gene is TRBV4-3, the J gene TRBJ1-1; D is uncertain. The CDR3 length is 15 residues. Germline-derived CDR1 and CDR2 are LGHNA and YSLEER. The germline V and J ends were trimmed by 1 base and 2 bases, with 11 bases remaining between them. The CDR3 sequence: CASSQVLTVNTEAFF. CDR3 sequence (DNA): TGCGCCAGCAGCCAAGTTCTCACAGTAAACACTGAAGCTTTCTTT.

The chain employs TRBV18 and TRBJ1-6; TRBD1 might be the D (6 bases). The germline V gene encodes CDR1 KGHSH and CDR2 LQKENI. The CDR3 is made up of 14 amino acids. V dropped 3 bases and J dropped 6 bases, with 9 bases sitting between them. Written as DNA, the CDR3 is TGTGCCAGCTCACCGGGGGCGGGTAATTCACCCCTCCACTTT. It codes for CASSPGAGNSPLHF.

This rearrangement joins TRBV25-1 to TRBJ1-3, with 9 bases aligning to TRBD1. The CDR3 sequence is 14 residues long. V gave up 6 bases and J gave up 1 base; unmatched junction bases: 1. Germline V gene lookup returns CDR1 MGHDK and CDR2 SYGVNS. The CDR3 protein is CASRDRGSGNTIYF. The CDR3 bases are TGTGCCAGCAGGGACAGGGGTTCTGGAAACACCATATATTTT.

This chain joins TRBV29-1 and TRBJ2-5; possibly TRBD2 for D (6 bases). Trimming shortened V by 5 bases and J by 4 bases, and 17 bases separated the two germline ends. The CDR3 consists of 14 residues. Germline V gives CDR1 SQVTM, CDR2 ANQGSEA. The CDR3 DNA reads TGCAGCGTTTACTGGGACTTGGCGGGAGAGACCCAGTACTTC. It encodes CSVYWDLAGETQYF.

This CDR3 reads CASSYAQDETQYF. The CDR3 nucleotides are TGTGCCAGCAGTTACGCACAGGACGAGACCCAGTACTTC. V gene TRBV6-6 combines with J gene TRBJ2-5, with TRBD1 as a possible D gene (5 bases). This CDR3 is 13 amino acids long. From germline, CDR1 is MNHNY and CDR2 SVGAGI (reference sequence). V was trimmed by 2 bases and J by 5 bases, leaving 9 bases between them.

This clone appeared once. The chain carries TRBV18 and TRBJ2-2, with 7 bases matching TRBD1. Germline V gene data show CDR1 as KGHSH and CDR2 as LQKENI. CDR3 length: 17 residues. The ends lost 1 base at V and 0 bases at J; junction bases unmatched: 5. CDR3 nucleotides: TGTGCCAGCTCACCACTCAGGGGGACCACGAACACCGGGGAGCTGTTTTTT. It translates to CASSPLRGTTNTGELFF.

This chain links TRBV6-5 with TRBJ1-4; D possibly corresponds to TRBD1 (6 bases). Germline-derived CDR1 and CDR2 are MNHEY and SVGAGI. The CDR3 extends over 15 amino acids. The V and J ends lost 8 bases and 6 bases respectively, with 19 bases between them. The DNA of the CDR3 is TGTGCCAGCGCATGGCAGGGGTCGGGCGATGAAAAACTGTTTTTT. This sequence encodes CASAWQGSGDEKLFF.

V gene TRBV5-5 combines with J gene TRBJ2-1, with D perhaps matching TRBD1 (5 bases). The V end was cut by 1 base, the J end by 4 bases, with 18 bases between. From germline, CDR1 is SGHKS and CDR2 YYEKEE (reference sequence). This CDR3 contains 17 residues. CDR3 DNA: TGTGCCAGCAGCTTGTGGGTTAGGCAGGGTTTTTACAATGAGCAGTTCTTC. This sequence encodes CASSLWVRQGFYNEQFF.

This clone was recorded only once. The chain joins TRBV9 to TRBJ1-6; TRBD1 aligns across 7 bases. This CDR3 has 14 residues. Germline V lookup: CDR1 SGDLS, CDR2 YYNGEE. The trim removed 2 bases at V and 9 bases at J, leaving 5 bases unmatched. CDR3 in DNA: TGTGCCAGCAGCGTTGGGACAGATCGTTCACCCCTCCACTTT. It codes for CASSVGTDRSPLHF.

The gene calls are TRBV18 and TRBJ2-7, with no clear D. From germline, CDR1 is KGHSH and CDR2 LQKENI. The CDR3 has 12 amino acids. The V and J ends lost 9 bases and 4 bases respectively, with 13 bases between them. The CDR3 DNA follows: TGTGCCAGTACGACCGGGTTATACGAGCAGTACTTC. Protein sequence: CASTTGLYEQYF.

The chain uses TRBV28 and TRBJ1-3, with 7 bases aligning to TRBD1. Germline V gene sequence: CDR1 MDHEN, CDR2 SYDVKM. The CDR3 runs 14 residues. The V gene end was trimmed by 5 bases and the J gene end by 4 bases; junction bases not matched to a gene: 5. For the CDR3, the DNA is TGTGCCAGCAGTATACAGGGGAAGGGAAACACCATATATTTT. This gives the protein CASSIQGKGNTIYF.

V usage is TRBV5-4 and J usage is TRBJ1-1, with D unclear. Germline values: CDR1 SGHNT, CDR2 YYREEE (reference sequence). The CDR3 length is 14 residues. V was shortened by 6 bases and J by 3 bases, with 15 bases between the two germline ends. This CDR3 reads CASKPFGGHTEAFF. Written as DNA, the CDR3 is TGTGCCAGCAAGCCCTTCGGCGGGCACACTGAAGCTTTCTTT.

This chain links TRBV28 with TRBJ2-1, with 14 bases identical to TRBD2. The CDR3 has 19 residues. V shed 5 bases, J shed 7 bases, and the junction held 16 bases outside the gene matches. Germline lookup yields CDR1 MDHEN and CDR2 SYDVKM. Here the CDR3 reads CASSRTGTSGRRGRNEQFF. The CDR3 DNA reads TGTGCCAGCAGTCGAACCGGGACTAGCGGGAGAAGGGGTCGGAATGAGCAGTTCTTC.

This chain links TRBV19 with TRBJ2-7; D gene unclear. The V gene lost 6 bases and the J gene lost 2 bases, with 5 bases spanning the gap. The CDR3 is 11 amino acids. The V gene's germline CDR1 is LNHDA and CDR2 SQIVND (reference sequence). CDR3 in amino acids: CASSSAYEQYF. In DNA, the CDR3 is TGTGCCAGTAGCTCGGCCTACGAGCAGTACTTC.

CDR3 sequence: CASSRGRPPRDEQFF. The CDR3 DNA follows: TGTGCCAGCAGCCGCGGACGGCCACCCAGGGATGAGCAGTTCTTC. This chain joins TRBV7-2 and TRBJ2-1; tentatively, D is TRBD1 (5 bases). The V end lost 5 bases, the J end lost 8 bases, and 19 bases lay between the germline ends. The CDR3 is 15 residues long. Germline V lookup: CDR1 SGHTA, CDR2 FQGNSA.